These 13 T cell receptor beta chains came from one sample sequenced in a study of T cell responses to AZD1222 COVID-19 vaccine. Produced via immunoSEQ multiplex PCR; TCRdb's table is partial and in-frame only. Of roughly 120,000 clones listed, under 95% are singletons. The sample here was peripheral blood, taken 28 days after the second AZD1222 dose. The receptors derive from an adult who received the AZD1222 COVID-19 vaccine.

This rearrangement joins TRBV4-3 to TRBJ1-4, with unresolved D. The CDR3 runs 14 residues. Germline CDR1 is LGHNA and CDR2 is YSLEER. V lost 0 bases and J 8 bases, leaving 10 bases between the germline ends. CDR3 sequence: CASSQDIAEEKLFF. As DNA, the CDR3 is TGCGCCAGCAGCCAAGACATAGCCGAGGAAAAACTGTTTTTT.

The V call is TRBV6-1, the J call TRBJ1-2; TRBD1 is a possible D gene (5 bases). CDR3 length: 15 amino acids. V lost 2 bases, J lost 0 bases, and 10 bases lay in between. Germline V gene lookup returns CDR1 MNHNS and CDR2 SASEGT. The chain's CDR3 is CASSEYDSSNYGYTF. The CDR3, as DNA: TGTGCCAGCAGTGAATACGACAGCTCTAACTATGGCTACACCTTC.

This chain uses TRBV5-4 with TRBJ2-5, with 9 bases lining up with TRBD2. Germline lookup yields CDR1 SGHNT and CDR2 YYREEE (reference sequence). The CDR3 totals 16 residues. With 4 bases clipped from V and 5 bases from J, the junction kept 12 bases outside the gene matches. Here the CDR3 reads CASSIRSGRSRETQYF. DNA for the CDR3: TGTGCCAGCAGCATTCGTAGCGGGAGAAGCAGGGAGACCCAGTACTTC.

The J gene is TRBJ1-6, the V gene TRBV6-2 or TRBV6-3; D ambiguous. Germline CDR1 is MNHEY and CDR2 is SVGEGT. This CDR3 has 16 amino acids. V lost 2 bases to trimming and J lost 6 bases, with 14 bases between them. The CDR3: CASSYRRPGGNSPLHF. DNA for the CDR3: TGTGCCAGCAGTTACCGTCGGCCAGGAGGTAATTCACCCCTCCACTTT.

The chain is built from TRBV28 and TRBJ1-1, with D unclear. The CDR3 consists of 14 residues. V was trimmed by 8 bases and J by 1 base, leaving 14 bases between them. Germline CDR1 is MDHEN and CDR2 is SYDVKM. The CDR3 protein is CASQTGRANTEAFF. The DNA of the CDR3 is TGTGCCAGCCAGACGGGGAGGGCGAACACTGAAGCTTTCTTT. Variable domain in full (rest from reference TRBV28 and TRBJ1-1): DVKVTQSSRYLVKRTGEKVFLECVQDMDHENMFWYRQDPGLGLRLIYFSYDVKMKEKGDIPEGYSVSREKKERFSLILESASTNQTSMYLCASQTGRANTEAFFGQGTRLTVV.

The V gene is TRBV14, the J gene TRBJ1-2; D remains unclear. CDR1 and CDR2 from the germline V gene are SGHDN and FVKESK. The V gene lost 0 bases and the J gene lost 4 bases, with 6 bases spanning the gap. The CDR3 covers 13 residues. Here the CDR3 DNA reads TGTGCCAGCAGCCAAGATCTGGGCTATGGCTACACCTTC. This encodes CASSQDLGYGYTF.

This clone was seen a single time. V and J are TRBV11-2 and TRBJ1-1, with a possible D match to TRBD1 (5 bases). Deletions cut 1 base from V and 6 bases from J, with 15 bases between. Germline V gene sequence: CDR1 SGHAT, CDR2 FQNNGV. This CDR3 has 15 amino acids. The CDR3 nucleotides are TGTGCCAGCAGCTTAGGGCGGGGGAGGGAGGCTGAAGCTTTCTTT. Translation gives CASSLGRGREAEAFF. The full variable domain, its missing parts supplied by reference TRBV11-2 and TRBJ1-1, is EAGVAQSPRYKIIEKRQSVAFWCNPISGHATLYWYQQILGQGPKLLIQFQNNGVVDDSQLPKDRFSAERLKGVDSTLKIQPAKLEDSAVYLCASSLGRGREAEAFFGQGTRLTVV.

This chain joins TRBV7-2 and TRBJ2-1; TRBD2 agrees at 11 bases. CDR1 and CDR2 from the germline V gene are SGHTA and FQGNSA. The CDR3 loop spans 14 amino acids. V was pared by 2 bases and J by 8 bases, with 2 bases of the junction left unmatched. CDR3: CASSLIAGGHEQFF. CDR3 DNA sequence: TGTGCCAGCAGCTTAATAGCGGGAGGGCATGAGCAGTTCTTC.

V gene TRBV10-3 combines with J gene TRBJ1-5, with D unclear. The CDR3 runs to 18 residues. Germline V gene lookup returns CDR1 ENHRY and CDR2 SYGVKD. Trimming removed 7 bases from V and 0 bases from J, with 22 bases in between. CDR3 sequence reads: CAITRPIPKAYSNQPQHF. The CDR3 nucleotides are TGTGCCATCACTAGGCCAATTCCAAAGGCATATAGCAATCAGCCCCAGCATTTT.

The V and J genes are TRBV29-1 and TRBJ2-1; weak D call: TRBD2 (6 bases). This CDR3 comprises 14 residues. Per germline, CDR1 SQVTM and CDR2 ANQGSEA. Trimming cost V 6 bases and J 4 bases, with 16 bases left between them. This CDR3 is CSVAGILGYNEQFF. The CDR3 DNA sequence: TGCAGCGTCGCGGGGATTTTGGGATACAATGAGCAGTTCTTC.

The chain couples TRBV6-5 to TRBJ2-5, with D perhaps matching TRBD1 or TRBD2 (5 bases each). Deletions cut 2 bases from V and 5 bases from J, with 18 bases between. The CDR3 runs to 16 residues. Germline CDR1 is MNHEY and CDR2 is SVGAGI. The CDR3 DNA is TGTGCCAGCAGTTACAGTCTCTTTGGGGGTGCCGAGACCCAGTACTTC. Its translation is CASSYSLFGGAETQYF.

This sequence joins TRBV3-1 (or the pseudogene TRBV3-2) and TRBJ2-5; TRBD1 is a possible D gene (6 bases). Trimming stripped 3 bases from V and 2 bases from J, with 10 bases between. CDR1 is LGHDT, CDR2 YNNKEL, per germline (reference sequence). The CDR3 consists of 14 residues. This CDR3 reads CASSHLGTQETQYF. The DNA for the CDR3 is TGTGCCAGCAGCCACCTCGGGACACAAGAGACCCAGTACTTC.

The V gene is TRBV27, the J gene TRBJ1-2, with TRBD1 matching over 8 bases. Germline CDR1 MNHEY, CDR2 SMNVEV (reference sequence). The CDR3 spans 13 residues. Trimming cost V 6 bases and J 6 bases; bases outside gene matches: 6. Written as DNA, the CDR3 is TGTGCCAGCAGCCTCAGGGGGCTGAATGGCTACACCTTC. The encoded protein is CASSLRGLNGYTF.